This T cell receptor beta chain came from a study of breast tumors, draining lymph nodes, adjacent tissues. In its sample, this clonotype was seen many times. Its matching antigen is unknown. Whole-study findings and limits: Compared with lymph nodes, tumors were less diverse; compared with nontumor tissue, more. Tumor and nontumor repertoires were significantly more similar in luminal-like than in basal-like breast cancer. Data fit most tumor T cells coming from lymph node, expanding in tumor.

TCRdb independently ran MiXCR on the multiplex PCR reads; one entry per CDR3 protein. The sample records around 150,000 distinct CDR3 sequences, approximately 20% being singletons. CDR3 length: 16 residues. V lost 0 bases to trimming and J lost 8 bases; unmatched junction nucleotides: 8. Germline values: CDR1 SGHDN, CDR2 FVKESK. Breast cancer patients provided tissue from their axillary draining lymph nodes. The V and J genes are TRBV14 and TRBJ1-4; 8 bases align to TRBD1. This TCR was sampled from a female donor with breast cancer. Some clones in this sample may be carry-over from other donors' samples. The sequenced sample consisted of axillary lymph node tissue. CDR3 amino acids: CASSQEFGTGHEKLFF. The CDR3 nucleotides are TGTGCCAGCAGCCAAGAGTTCGGGACAGGTCACGAAAAACTGTTTTTT.